This is a list of T cell receptor beta chains from one sample in a study of control samples from healthy donors and cancer patients. TCRdb's table, derived via immunoSEQ multiplex PCR, lists solely in-frame clones and lacks some. Altogether 100,000 to 150,000 clones are present, 92% being singletons, with the ten largest covering 4.5% to 7%. Material: blood. The receptor source for this set is a young man in good health. Each CDR3 is given with its conserved first and last residue. A D gene is named only where the DNA matches it firmly.

d_gene	v_gene	j_gene	CDR3aa
.	TRBV5-4	TRBJ2-1	CASSTGTGNEQFF
TRBD2	TRBV5-4	TRBJ2-3	CASRAGGLAGGTDTQYF
TRBD2	TRBV5-4	TRBJ2-5	CASSLESGGGQETQYF
TRBD1	TRBV30	TRBJ2-3	CAWSLGTGGQDTQYF
.	TRBV5-1	TRBJ1-2	CASSLGRDIYGYTF
.	TRBV27	TRBJ2-3	CASSLWAETTTDTQYF
.	TRBV27	TRBJ1-3	CASSLSGSSGNTIYF
TRBD2	TRBV5-4	TRBJ2-3	CASSLTSGGAGADTQYF
.	TRBV7-9	TRBJ1-1	CASSRTTGLNTEAFF
.	TRBV6-5	TRBJ1-2	CASSYSRVRRGYGYTF
.	TRBV4-1	TRBJ1-1	CASRGLLKNTEAFF
.	TRBV25-1	TRBJ2-1	CASSEFGNEQFF
.	TRBV6-5	TRBJ1-1	CASSSGQGSTEAFF
.	TRBV7-9	TRBJ1-2	CASSPEVGYGYTF
TRBD1	TRBV6-5	TRBJ2-1	CASTKGGQGYNEQFF
TRBD1	TRBV2	TRBJ1-4	CASSGTDNEKLFF